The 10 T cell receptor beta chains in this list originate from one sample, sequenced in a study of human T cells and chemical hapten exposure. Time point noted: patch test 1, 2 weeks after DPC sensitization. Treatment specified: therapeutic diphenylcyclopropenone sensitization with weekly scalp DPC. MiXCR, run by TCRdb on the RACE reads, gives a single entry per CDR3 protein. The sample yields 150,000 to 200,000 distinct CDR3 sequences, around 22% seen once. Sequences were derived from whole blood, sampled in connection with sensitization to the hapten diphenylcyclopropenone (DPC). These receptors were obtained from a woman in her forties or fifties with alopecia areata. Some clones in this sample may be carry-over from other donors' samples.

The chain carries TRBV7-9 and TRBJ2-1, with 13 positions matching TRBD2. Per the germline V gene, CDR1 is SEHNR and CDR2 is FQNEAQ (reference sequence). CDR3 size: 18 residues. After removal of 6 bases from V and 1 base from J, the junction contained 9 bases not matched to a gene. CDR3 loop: CASSLGTSGIRSYNEQFF. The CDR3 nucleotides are TGTGCCAGCAGTTTGGGGACTAGCGGGATTCGGTCCTACAATGAGCAGTTCTTC. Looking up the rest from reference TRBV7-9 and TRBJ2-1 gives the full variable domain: DTGVSQNPRHKITKRGQNVTFRCDPISEHNRLYWYRQTLGQGPEFLTYFQNEAQLEKSRLLSDRFSAERPKGSFSTLEIQRTEQGDSAMYLCASSLGTSGIRSYNEQFFGPGTRLTVL.

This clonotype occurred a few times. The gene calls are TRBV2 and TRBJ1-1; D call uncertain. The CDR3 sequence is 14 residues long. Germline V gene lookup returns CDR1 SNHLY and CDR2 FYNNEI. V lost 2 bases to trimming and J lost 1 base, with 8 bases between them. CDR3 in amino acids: CASSEFLANTEAFF. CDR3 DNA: TGTGCCAGCAGTGAATTCCTAGCGAACACTGAAGCTTTCTTT.

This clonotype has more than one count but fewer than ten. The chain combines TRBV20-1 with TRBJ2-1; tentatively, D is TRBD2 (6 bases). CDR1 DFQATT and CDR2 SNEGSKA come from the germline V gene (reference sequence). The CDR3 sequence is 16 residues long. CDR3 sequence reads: CSGVDPVSGTYNEQFF. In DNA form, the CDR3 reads TGCAGCGGGGTCGATCCGGTTAGCGGAACCTACAATGAGCAGTTCTTC.

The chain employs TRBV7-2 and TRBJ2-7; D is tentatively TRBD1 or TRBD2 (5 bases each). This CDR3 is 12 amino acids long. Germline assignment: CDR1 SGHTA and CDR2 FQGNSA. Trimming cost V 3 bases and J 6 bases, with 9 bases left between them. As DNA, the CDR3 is TGTGCCAGCAGCTTCCGGGGCGGCGAGCAGTACTTC. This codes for CASSFRGGEQYF. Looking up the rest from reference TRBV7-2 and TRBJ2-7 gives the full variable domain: GAGVSQSPSNKVTEKGKDVELRCDPISGHTALYWYRQSLGQGLEFLIYFQGNSAPDKSGLPSDRFSAERTGGSVSTLTIQRTQQEDSAVYLCASSFRGGEQYFGPGTRLTVT.

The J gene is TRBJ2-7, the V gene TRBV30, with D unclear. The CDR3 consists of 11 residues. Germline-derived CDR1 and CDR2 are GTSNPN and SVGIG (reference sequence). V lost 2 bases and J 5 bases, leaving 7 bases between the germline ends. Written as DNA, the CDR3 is TGTGCCTGGAGTACCGGCAACGAGCAGTACTTC. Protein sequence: CAWSTGNEQYF.

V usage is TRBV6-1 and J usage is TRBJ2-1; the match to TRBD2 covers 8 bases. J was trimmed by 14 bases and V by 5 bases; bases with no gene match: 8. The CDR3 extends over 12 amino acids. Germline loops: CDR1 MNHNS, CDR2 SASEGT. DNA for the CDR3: TGTGCCAGCAGTACTTCACGGGGGGGGAAGTTCTTC. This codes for CASSTSRGGKFF.

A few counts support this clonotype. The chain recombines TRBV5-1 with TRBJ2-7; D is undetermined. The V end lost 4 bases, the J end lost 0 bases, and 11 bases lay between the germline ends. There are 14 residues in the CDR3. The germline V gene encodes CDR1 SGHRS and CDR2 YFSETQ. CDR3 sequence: CASSLDVISYEQYF. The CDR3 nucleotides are TGCGCCAGCAGCCTGGACGTCATCTCCTACGAGCAGTACTTC.

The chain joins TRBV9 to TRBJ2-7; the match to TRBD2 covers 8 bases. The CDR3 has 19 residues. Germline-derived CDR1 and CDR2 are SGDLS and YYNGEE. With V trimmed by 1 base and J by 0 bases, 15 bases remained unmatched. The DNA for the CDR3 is TGTGCCAGCAGCGTACCCATTCTGCCGGCTAGCGGGTTCTCCTACGAGCAGTACTTC. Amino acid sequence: CASSVPILPASGFSYEQYF. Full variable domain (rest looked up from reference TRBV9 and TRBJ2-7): DSGVTQTPKHLITATGQRVTLRCSPRSGDLSVYWYQQSLDQGLQFLIQYYNGEERAKGNILERFSAQQFPDLHSELNLSSLELGDSALYFCASSVPILPASGFSYEQYFGPGTRLTVT.

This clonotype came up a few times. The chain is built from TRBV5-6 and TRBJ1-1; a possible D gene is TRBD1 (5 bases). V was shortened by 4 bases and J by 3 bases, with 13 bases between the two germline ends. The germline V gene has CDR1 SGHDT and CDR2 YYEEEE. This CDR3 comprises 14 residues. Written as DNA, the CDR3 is TGTGCCAGCAGCACGGGGGAGGCGGACACTGAAGCTTTCTTT. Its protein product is CASSTGEADTEAFF.

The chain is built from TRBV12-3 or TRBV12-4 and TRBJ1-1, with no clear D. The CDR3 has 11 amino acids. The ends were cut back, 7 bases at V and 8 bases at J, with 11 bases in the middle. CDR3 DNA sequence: TGTGCCAGCACGGAATACGACGAAGCTTTCTTT. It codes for CASTEYDEAFF.